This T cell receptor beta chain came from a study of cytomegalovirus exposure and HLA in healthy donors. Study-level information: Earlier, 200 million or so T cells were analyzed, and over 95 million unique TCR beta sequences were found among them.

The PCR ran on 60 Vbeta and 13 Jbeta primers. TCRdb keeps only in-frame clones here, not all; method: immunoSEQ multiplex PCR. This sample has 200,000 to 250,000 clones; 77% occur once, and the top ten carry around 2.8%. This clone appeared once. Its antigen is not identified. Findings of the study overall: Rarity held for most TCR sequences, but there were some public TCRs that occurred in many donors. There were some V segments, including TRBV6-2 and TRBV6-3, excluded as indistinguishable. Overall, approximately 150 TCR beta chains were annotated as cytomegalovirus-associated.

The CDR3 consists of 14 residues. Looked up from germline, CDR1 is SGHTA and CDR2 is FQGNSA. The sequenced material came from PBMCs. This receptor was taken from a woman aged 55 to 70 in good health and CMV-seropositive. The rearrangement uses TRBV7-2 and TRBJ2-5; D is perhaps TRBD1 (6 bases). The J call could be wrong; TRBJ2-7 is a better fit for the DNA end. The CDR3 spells CASSLWQGQGEQYF. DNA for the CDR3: TGTGCCAGCAGCTTATGGCAGGGGCAAGGCGAGCAGTACTTC.